This is a list of T cell receptor beta chains from one sample in a study of blood T cell repertoires in COVID-19. Measured with immunoSEQ multiplex PCR; TCRdb has only the in-frame clones, and not every one. The sample has over 55,000 clones, more than 75% seen once; the top ten hold roughly 13%. Material for sequencing was peripheral blood. Receptor source: a woman older than 75 with acute or convalescent COVID-19. Each CDR3 is given with its conserved first and last residue. The D gene is left open where the match is weak. A row's size may be missing; if present it is once, few, many or a size class.

v_call	j_call	d_call	clone_size	cdr3_aa	cdr3_nt
TRBV5-5	TRBJ1-2	.	.	CASSLSEFYGYTF	TGTGCCAGCAGCTTGAGTGAGTTCTATGGCTACACCTTC
TRBV18	TRBJ2-7	TRBD2	.	CASSPDLAGGPREQYF	TGTGCCAGCTCACCAGACCTAGCGGGAGGGCCTCGCGAGCAGTACTTC
TRBV6-5	TRBJ2-7	TRBD2	.	CASSYSPSGRAEQYF	TGTGCCAGCAGTTACTCACCTAGCGGGAGGGCCGAGCAGTACTTC
TRBV6-5	TRBJ1-2	.	.	CASSIQSGLYGYTF	TGTGCCAGCTCTATCCAATCAGGGCTCTATGGCTACACCTTC
TRBV27	TRBJ2-1	.	.	CASSTGRVYNEQFF	TGTGCCAGCAGTACGGGAAGAGTCTACAATGAGCAGTTCTTC
TRBV28	TRBJ1-1	.	.	CASSLRRRGTEAFF	TGTGCCAGCAGTTTAAGGAGGAGAGGGACTGAAGCTTTCTTT
TRBV3-1/TRBV3-2	TRBJ1-6	.	.	CASSQSEGNSPLHF	TGTGCCAGCAGCCAATCCGAGGGAAATTCACCCCTCCACTTT
TRBV9	TRBJ1-2	.	.	CASSVAPGISRYTF	TGTGCCAGCAGCGTAGCACCGGGGATCAGTCGCTACACCTTC
TRBV14	TRBJ2-7	TRBD1	.	CASSFRTGGTGEQYF	TGTGCCAGCAGCTTCCGGACAGGGGGGACGGGGGAGCAGTACTTC
TRBV10-3	TRBJ1-2	.	few	CAISESAPRGGSGYGYTF	TGTGCCATCAGTGAGTCGGCCCCAAGGGGGGGGTCGGGCTATGGCTACACCTTC
TRBV28	TRBJ2-7	TRBD2	.	CASSLGPSGSYEQYF	TGTGCCAGCAGTTTAGGGCCTAGCGGGAGCTACGAGCAGTACTTC
TRBV27	TRBJ2-7	.	.	CASAPWEEYSYEQYF	TGTGCCAGCGCCCCATGGGAGGAGTACTCCTACGAGCAGTACTTC
TRBV10-1	TRBJ1-1	TRBD1	few	CASSHGQGRLNTEAFF	TGCGCCAGCAGCCACGGACAGGGAAGGCTAAACACTGAAGCTTTCTTT
TRBV13	TRBJ1-1	TRBD1	few	CASSLWTGSAVTEAFF	TGTGCCAGCAGCTTATGGACAGGGAGTGCGGTCACTGAAGCTTTCTTT
TRBV24-1	TRBJ1-1	.	.	CATSDGGVTEAFF	TGTGCCACCAGTGATGGGGGGGTCACTGAAGCTTTCTTT
TRBV19	TRBJ1-6	TRBD1	.	CASSISSGGGSPLHF	TGTGCCAGTAGTATTTCATCAGGGGGTGGTTCACCCCTCCACTTT
TRBV27	TRBJ2-1	.	.	CASSFLNSRAYNEQFF	TGTGCCAGCAGTTTTCTTAATAGCCGAGCCTACAATGAGCAGTTCTTC
TRBV25-1	TRBJ1-6	.	.	CASSDRGESPLHF	TGTGCCAGCAGTGACAGGGGAGAGTCACCCCTCCACTTT
TRBV2	TRBJ2-1	.	.	CASTIYNEQFF	TGTGCCAGCACTATCTACAATGAGCAGTTCTTC
TRBV6-5	TRBJ1-5	.	.	CASKTSSDQPQHF	TGTGCCAGCAAAACATCAAGTGATCAGCCCCAGCATTTT
TRBV6-1	TRBJ2-3	TRBD2	.	CASSEVAGGFIIDTQYF	TGTGCCAGCAGTGAAGTAGCGGGAGGATTCATAATAGATACGCAGTATTTT
TRBV3-1/TRBV3-2	TRBJ2-1	.	.	CASSRGRSYNEQFF	TGTGCCAGCAGCCGAGGGCGCTCCTACAATGAGCAGTTCTTC
TRBV5-6	TRBJ2-7	.	.	CASSFVVHEQYF	TGTGCCAGCAGCTTCGTCGTCCACGAGCAGTACTTC
TRBV27	TRBJ2-1	.	few	CASSLGVRRGDNEQFF	TGTGCCAGCAGTTTAGGGGTTCGTAGGGGTGACAATGAGCAGTTCTTC
TRBV7-8	TRBJ2-1	TRBD2	.	CASSPGLAGGPHNEQFF	TGTGCCAGCAGCCCTGGACTAGCGGGAGGGCCCCACAATGAGCAGTTCTTC
TRBV11-2	TRBJ2-7	.	medium-sized	CASSLGRGPPYEQYF	TGTGCCAGCAGCTTAGGGCGGGGCCCGCCCTACGAGCAGTACTTC
TRBV6-5	TRBJ2-1	.	.	CASSYSTTPYNEQFF	TGTGCCAGCAGTTACTCGACTACTCCCTACAATGAGCAGTTCTTC
TRBV7-2	TRBJ2-5	.	.	CASSLVGGQETQYF	TGTGCCAGCAGCTTAGTAGGGGGCCAAGAGACCCAGTACTTC
TRBV3-1/TRBV3-2	TRBJ1-1	.	few	CASSPKGQNTEAFF	TGTGCCAGCAGCCCGAAAGGACAGAACACTGAAGCTTTCTTT
TRBV18	TRBJ2-7	.	.	CASSHRQGAGDEQYF	TGTGCCAGCTCACACCGGCAGGGGGCGGGGGACGAGCAGTACTTC
TRBV7-9	TRBJ2-1	TRBD2	.	CASSGTNHNEQFF	TGTGCCAGCAGCGGGACTAACCACAATGAGCAGTTCTTC
TRBV24-1	TRBJ2-7	.	.	CATSRGKSSYEQYF	TGTGCCACCAGCCGGGGGAAAAGCTCCTACGAGCAGTACTTC
TRBV5-1	TRBJ1-1	.	.	CASSYQLEAFF	TGCGCCAGCTCGTACCAACTTGAAGCTTTCTTT
TRBV6-5	TRBJ1-4	.	.	CASSYSGGASEKLFF	TGTGCCAGCAGTTACTCAGGGGGGGCTAGTGAAAAACTGTTTTTT
TRBV27	TRBJ1-2	.	.	CASSLSWGVRNYGYTF	TGTGCCAGCAGTTTATCGTGGGGGGTTCGAAACTATGGCTACACCTTC
TRBV11-2	TRBJ2-7	.	.	CASSSTAGSNYEQYF	TGTGCCAGCAGCTCCACCGCCGGGTCCAACTACGAGCAGTACTTC
TRBV11-3	TRBJ2-3	.	.	CASSPGVTDTQYF	TGTGCCAGCAGCCCAGGGGTGACAGATACGCAGTATTTT
TRBV11-2	TRBJ2-5	TRBD1	.	CASSLGDRGQETQYF	TGTGCCAGCAGCTTAGGAGACAGGGGACAAGAGACCCAGTACTTC
TRBV28	TRBJ1-2	.	.	CASSLTHRTRDYGYTF	TGTGCCAGCAGCCTGACTCACAGGACCCGGGACTATGGCTACACCTTC
TRBV4-3	TRBJ1-2	TRBD1	.	CASSQDPGQGIGGYTF	TGCGCCAGCAGCCAAGACCCGGGACAGGGGATTGGTGGCTACACCTTC
TRBV10-3	TRBJ2-3	.	.	CAIRAGSGGTDTQYF	TGTGCCATCAGGGCCGGGAGCGGAGGCACAGATACGCAGTATTTT
TRBV18	TRBJ2-1	.	.	CASSSETGFSYNEQFF	TGTGCCAGCTCATCGGAGACGGGGTTCTCCTACAATGAGCAGTTCTTC
TRBV5-8	TRBJ1-2	.	.	CASSSINYGYTF	TGTGCCAGCAGCTCAATTAACTATGGCTACACCTTC
TRBV4-1	TRBJ1-3	.	once	CASSQGPRGRVTGNTIYF	TGCGCCAGCAGCCAGGGCCCGCGAGGGAGGGTTACTGGAAACACCATATATTTT
TRBV7-3	TRBJ2-3	TRBD2	once	CASSLLAGGPSDTQYF	TGTGCCAGCAGCTTATTGGCGGGAGGGCCTTCAGATACGCAGTATTTT
TRBV5-5	TRBJ2-7	TRBD1	.	CASSYLGTGGTYEQYF	TGTGCCAGCAGCTACCTCGGGACAGGGGGCACCTACGAGCAGTACTTC
TRBV4-2	TRBJ2-7	TRBD2	.	CASSQDLGLAGEQYF	TGTGCCAGCAGCCAAGATTTGGGCCTAGCGGGAGAGCAGTACTTC
TRBV5-5	TRBJ2-1	.	.	CASSFDTSLGIRGSYNEQFF	TGTGCCAGCAGCTTCGACACTTCTTTAGGAATCAGGGGCTCCTACAATGAGCAGTTCTTC
TRBV2	TRBJ1-2	.	.	CASITQSPNYGYTF	TGTGCCAGCATTACACAGTCTCCTAACTATGGCTACACCTTC
TRBV27	TRBJ2-3	.	.	CASSLSAGSADTQYF	TGTGCCAGCAGTTTAAGTGCGGGAAGCGCAGATACGCAGTATTTT
TRBV27	TRBJ2-1	.	.	CASTPLGGGPDEQFF	TGTGCCAGCACCCCCTTGGGCGGAGGACCGGATGAGCAGTTCTTC
TRBV9	TRBJ1-2	TRBD1	.	CASSTTGAVNYGYTF	TGTGCCAGCAGCACGACAGGGGCCGTCAACTATGGCTACACCTTC
TRBV19	TRBJ2-7	TRBD2	.	CASSFSGTSGKTREQYF	TGTGCCAGTAGTTTTTCCGGGACTAGCGGGAAGACTCGCGAGCAGTACTTC
TRBV30	TRBJ1-2	TRBD1	.	CAWVPTGFVSGYTF	TGTGCCTGGGTGCCGACAGGGTTTGTTTCTGGCTACACCTTC